Listed below are T cell receptor beta chains from one sample, sequenced in a study of blood T cells in healthy people across ages. TCRdb ran MiXCR on the 5' RACE reads and lists one entry per CDR3 protein. This sample yields approximately 2,000,000 distinct CDR3 sequences, of which about 39% are seen a single time; 20% to 25% belongs to the top ten. The sequenced sample consisted of blood. These receptors all come from a human donor in good health. Each CDR3 is given with its conserved first and last residue. D genes are given only for firm matches. Clone size is given for some rows only: seen once, a few or many times, or a class if the clone is expanded.

D	V	size	J	DNA	CDR3
-	TRBV29-1	-	TRBJ1-5	TGCAGCGTTGAGGCAGACGATAGAGCCAATCAGCCCCAGCATTTT	CSVEADDRANQPQHF
TRBD2	TRBV7-9	few	TRBJ2-5	TGTGCCAGCCTACCGACTAGCGGCTACCAAGAGACCCAGTACTTC	CASLPTSGYQETQYF
-	TRBV6-2/TRBV6-3	-	TRBJ1-6	TGTGCCAGCAGTTTCTACAGGGATAATTCACCCCTCCACTTT	CASSFYRDNSPLHF
-	TRBV12-3/TRBV12-4	once	TRBJ1-6	TGTGCCAGCAGTTTCTCTCTAGTCGATAATTCACCCCTCCACTTT	CASSFSLVDNSPLHF
-	TRBV7-9	-	TRBJ2-7	TGTGCCAGCAGCTTAGCTGCTAGCGCGGGCTCCTACGAGCAGTACTTC	CASSLAASAGSYEQYF
TRBD1	TRBV5-5	-	TRBJ2-7	TGTGCCAGCAGCGGAGAAGGACAGGCGACCTACGAGCAGTACTTC	CASSGEGQATYEQYF
TRBD2	TRBV24-1	-	TRBJ2-1	TGTGCCACCAGTCCAGAAGCGGGGGAGATAAATGAGCAGTTCTTC	CATSPEAGEINEQFF
-	TRBV29-1	few	TRBJ1-2	TGCAGCGTTGAAGTGGGAGGGGACGGCTACACCTTC	CSVEVGGDGYTF
-	TRBV7-2	-	TRBJ2-1	TGTGCCAGCAGCTGGACCGTTGGGGGTGAGCAGTTCTTC	CASSWTVGGEQFF
-	TRBV6-2/TRBV6-3	-	TRBJ2-3	TGTGCCAGCAGTTTCCGGGCCAACTCCAATACGCAGTATTTT	CASSFRANSNTQYF
-	TRBV12-3/TRBV12-4	few	TRBJ2-2	TGTGCCAGCAGTTTCGGGGGATACGGGGAGCTGTTTTTT	CASSFGGYGELFF
-	TRBV5-1	-	TRBJ1-5	TGCGCCAGCAGAGTTGGTCGCGGTCAGCCCCAGCATTTT	CASRVGRGQPQHF